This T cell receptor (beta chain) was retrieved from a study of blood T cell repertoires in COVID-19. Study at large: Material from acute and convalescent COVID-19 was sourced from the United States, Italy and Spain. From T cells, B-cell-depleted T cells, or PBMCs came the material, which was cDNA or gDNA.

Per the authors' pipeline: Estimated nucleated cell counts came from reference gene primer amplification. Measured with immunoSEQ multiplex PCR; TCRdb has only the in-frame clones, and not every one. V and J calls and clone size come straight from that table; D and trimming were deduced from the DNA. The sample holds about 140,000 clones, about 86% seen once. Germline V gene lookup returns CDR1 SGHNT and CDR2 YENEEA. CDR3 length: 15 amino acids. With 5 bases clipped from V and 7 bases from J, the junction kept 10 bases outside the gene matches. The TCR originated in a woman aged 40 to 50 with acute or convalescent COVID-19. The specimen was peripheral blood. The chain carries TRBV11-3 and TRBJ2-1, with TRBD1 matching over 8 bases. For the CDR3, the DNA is TGTGCCAGCAGCCCTGGTGCAGGGGGCATTAATGAGCAGTTCTTC. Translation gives CASSPGAGGINEQFF. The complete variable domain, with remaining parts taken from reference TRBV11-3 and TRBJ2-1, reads EAGVVQSPRYKIIEKKQPVAFWCNPISGHNTLYWYLQNLGQGPELLIRYENEEAVDDSQLPKDRFSAERLKGVDSTLKIQPAELGDSAVYLCASSPGAGGINEQFFGPGTRLTVL.